Here is one TCR beta chain with its context. Its specificity is unknown. The data originate from a study of T cells expressing NK-cell markers. About the study: TCR beta repertoires came from sorted CD3+CD56+NKG2C+, CD3+CD56+NKG2C- and CD3+CD56-NKG2C+ T cells. Of eight sequenced donors, seven were HCMV-seropositive and one HCMV-seronegative. Notes on the study in general: HCMV specificity of the expanded NKG2C+ T cell clones stayed unclear.

The cDNA for TCR beta came from 5'RACE template switching with UMIs. TCRdb re-called the 5' RACE reads and gives one entry per CDR3 protein, without DNA. Reported are about 260,000 distinct CDR3 sequences; the ten largest clones contain about 0.4%. This receptor was obtained from a man younger than 30 in good health. The specimen sequenced was blood T cells: a sorted CD56 or NKG2C T cell subset, CD4+ or CD8+ T cells, or bulk PBMC T cells (not recorded which).

Here the CDR3 reads CSVRTSGRYEQYF. The chain uses TRBV29-1 and TRBJ2-7; TCRdb indicates TRBD2, and absent DNA this call remains unverified. Per the germline V gene, CDR1 is SQVTM and CDR2 is ANQGSEA. The CDR3 sequence is 13 residues long.